Given below is one T cell receptor (beta chain) in context. What it binds is not known. The CDR3 is made up of 16 amino acids. V shed 2 bases and J 5 bases; nucleotides not matched to a gene: 7. CDR1 and CDR2 from the germline V gene are SGHTA and FQGNSA. Every patient had relapsed following autologous stem cell transplantation, and cohorts differed in brentuximab vedotin exposure. Magnetic negative selection purified CD4+ T cells from thawed PBMCs. The data were taken from a study of PD-1 blockade in classical Hodgkin lymphoma. About the study: Nivolumab 3 mg/kg was given intravenously every 2 weeks. Study-wide results and limits: Newly diagnosed patients were said to have less baseline TCR diversity than healthy donors did.

Some clones are missing from TCRdb's copy, which holds only in-frame ones; the method was immunoSEQ multiplex PCR. The sample yields around 23,000 clones, 84% seen once. Sequencing was performed on CD4+ T cells from blood, taken at baseline. The chain recombines TRBV7-2 with TRBJ2-7; the match to TRBD2 covers 12 bases. The origin of this receptor is a human donor with classical Hodgkin lymphoma. The CDR3 sequence: CASSLLSSGGANEQYF. CDR3 DNA: TGTGCCAGCAGCTTATTGTCTAGCGGGGGGGCGAACGAGCAGTACTTC.